This entry features one TCR beta chain sequence. Its target is not known. The data were produced by immunoSEQ multiplex PCR, yet TCRdb's version contains in-frame clones alone and is incomplete. The sample yields around 2.1 million clones, 85% to 95% seen once. This sample stems from a study of shared clonotypes between healthy human individuals. Turning to the study itself: There were three CD4 naive, three CD4 memory, two CD8 naive and one CD8 memory plates per donor. General study points: Among donors, clonotype sharing was expected to be affected by sequencing depth. When naive CD4 clonotypes were compared across several donors, approximately 5% were shared. Some clonotypes were shared by all four sorted-subset donors, while others were not shared. The non-shared ones had lower generation probabilities than the shared ones.

It was CD45RO-negative cells, positively selected for CCR7, that made up naive CD8 cells, with terminally differentiated effector memory CD45RA+ cells excluded. The source material was naive CD8+ T cells from PBMCs. This receptor was identified in a man younger than 35 in good health. Some clones in this sample may be carry-over from other donors' samples.

The CDR3 reads CASSARSERYEQYF. The DNA of the CDR3 is TGTGCCAGCAGTGCGCGGTCGGAGCGCTACGAGCAGTACTTC. The genes are TRBV27 and TRBJ2-7; D is unclear. Trimming left V 5 bases short and J 3 bases short, with 14 bases between. Germline loops: CDR1 MNHEY, CDR2 SMNVEV (reference sequence). The CDR3 length is 14 residues.